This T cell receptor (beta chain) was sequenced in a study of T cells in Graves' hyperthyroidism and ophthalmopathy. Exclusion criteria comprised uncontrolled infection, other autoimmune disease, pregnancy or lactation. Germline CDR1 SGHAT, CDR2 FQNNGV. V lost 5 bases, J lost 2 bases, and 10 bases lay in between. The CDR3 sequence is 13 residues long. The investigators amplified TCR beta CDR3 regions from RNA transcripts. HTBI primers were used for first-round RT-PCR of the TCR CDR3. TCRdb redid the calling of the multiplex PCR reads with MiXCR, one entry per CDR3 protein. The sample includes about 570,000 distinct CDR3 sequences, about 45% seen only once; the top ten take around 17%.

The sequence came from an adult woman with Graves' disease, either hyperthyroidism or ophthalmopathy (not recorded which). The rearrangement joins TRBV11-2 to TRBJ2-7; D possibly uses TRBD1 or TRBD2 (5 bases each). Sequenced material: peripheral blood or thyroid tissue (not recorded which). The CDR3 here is CASSQPGPYEQYF. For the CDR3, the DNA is TGTGCCAGCAGCCAACCGGGGCCCTACGAGCAGTACTTC.